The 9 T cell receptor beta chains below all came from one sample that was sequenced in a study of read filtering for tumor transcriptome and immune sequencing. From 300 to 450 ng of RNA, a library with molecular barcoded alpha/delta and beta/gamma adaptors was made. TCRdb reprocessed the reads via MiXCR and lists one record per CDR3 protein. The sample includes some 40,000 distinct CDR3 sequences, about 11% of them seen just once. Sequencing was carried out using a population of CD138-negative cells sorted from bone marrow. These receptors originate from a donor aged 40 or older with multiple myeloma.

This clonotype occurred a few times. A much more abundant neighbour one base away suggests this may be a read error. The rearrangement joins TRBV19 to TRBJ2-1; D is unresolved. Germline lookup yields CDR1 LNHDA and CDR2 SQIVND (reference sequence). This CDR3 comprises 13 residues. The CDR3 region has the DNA TGTGCCAGTATGGGCACTTCCTACAAGGAGCAGTTCTTC. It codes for CASMGTSYKEQFF. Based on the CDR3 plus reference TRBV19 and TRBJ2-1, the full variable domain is DGGITQSPKYLFRKEGQNVTLSCEQNLNHDAMYWYRQDPGQGLRLIYYSQIVNDFQKGDIAEGYSVSREKKESFPLTVTSAQKNPTAFYLCASMGTSYKEQFFGPGTRLTVL.

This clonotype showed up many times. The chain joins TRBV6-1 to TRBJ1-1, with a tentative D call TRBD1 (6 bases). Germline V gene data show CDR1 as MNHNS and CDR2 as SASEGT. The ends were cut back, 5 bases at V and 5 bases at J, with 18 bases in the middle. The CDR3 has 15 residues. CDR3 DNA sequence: TGTGCCAGCAGTAACCCCAGGGGCCGAATAACTGAAGCTTTCTTT. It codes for CASSNPRGRITEAFF.

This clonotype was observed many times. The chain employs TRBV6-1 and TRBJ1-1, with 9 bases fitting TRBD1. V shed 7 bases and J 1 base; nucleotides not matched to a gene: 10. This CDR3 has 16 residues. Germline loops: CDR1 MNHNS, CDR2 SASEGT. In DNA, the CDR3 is TGTGCCAGCATCCCCGGGACAGGGATGGGGAACACTGAAGCTTTCTTT. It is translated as CASIPGTGMGNTEAFF.

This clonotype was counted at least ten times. The DNA of the CDR3 is TGTGCCAGCAGTGAGACAGGGGCAATCCAAGAGACCCAGTACTTC. Translation: CASSETGAIQETQYF. This sequence joins TRBV27 and TRBJ2-5; 8 bases are shared with TRBD1. The V gene's germline CDR1 is MNHEY and CDR2 SMNVEV (reference sequence). The CDR3 covers 15 residues. Unmatched junction bases numbered 6, after V lost 5 bases and J lost 1 base.

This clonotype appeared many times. CDR3 bases: TGCAGTCCGTTAATTTCTAGCACAGATACGCAGTATTTT. Its translation is CSPLISSTDTQYF. The chain links TRBV20-1 to TRBJ2-3, with D uncertain. V lost 8 bases and J 0 bases, leaving 12 bases between the germline ends. CDR1 and CDR2 from the germline V gene are DFQATT and SNEGSKA (reference sequence). The CDR3 is 13 amino acids.

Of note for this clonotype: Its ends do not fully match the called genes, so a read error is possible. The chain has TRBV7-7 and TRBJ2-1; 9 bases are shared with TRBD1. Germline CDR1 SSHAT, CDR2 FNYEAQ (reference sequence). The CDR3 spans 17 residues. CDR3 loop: CASSPHLGQGTFNEQFF. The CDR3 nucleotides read TGTGCTAGCAGCCCGCATCTCGGACAGGGGACGTTCAATGAGCAGTTCTTC.

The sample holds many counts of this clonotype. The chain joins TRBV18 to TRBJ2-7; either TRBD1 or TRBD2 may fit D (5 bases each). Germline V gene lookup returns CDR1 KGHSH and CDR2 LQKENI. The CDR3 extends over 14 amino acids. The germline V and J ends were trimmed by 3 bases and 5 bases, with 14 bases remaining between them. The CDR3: CASSPYSGQDEQYF. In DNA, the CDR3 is TGTGCCAGCTCACCTTACAGCGGACAAGACGAGCAGTACTTC.

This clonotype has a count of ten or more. The CDR3 loop reads CASSLVGRGASNQPQHF. The CDR3 DNA is TGTGCCAGCAGCTTAGTGGGACGGGGGGCTAGCAATCAGCCCCAGCATTTT. J is TRBJ1-5 and V is TRBV7-2; possibly TRBD1 for D (6 bases). V lost 1 base and J 0 bases, leaving 13 bases between the germline ends. This CDR3 comprises 17 residues. CDR1 is SGHTA and CDR2 is FQGNSA in the germline V gene.

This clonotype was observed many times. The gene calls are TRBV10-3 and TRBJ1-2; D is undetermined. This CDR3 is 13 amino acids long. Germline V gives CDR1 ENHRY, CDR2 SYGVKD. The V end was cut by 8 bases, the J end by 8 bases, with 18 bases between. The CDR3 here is CAIQDSTNDGYTF. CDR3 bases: TGTGCCATCCAGGATTCCACTAATGACGGCTACACCTTC.